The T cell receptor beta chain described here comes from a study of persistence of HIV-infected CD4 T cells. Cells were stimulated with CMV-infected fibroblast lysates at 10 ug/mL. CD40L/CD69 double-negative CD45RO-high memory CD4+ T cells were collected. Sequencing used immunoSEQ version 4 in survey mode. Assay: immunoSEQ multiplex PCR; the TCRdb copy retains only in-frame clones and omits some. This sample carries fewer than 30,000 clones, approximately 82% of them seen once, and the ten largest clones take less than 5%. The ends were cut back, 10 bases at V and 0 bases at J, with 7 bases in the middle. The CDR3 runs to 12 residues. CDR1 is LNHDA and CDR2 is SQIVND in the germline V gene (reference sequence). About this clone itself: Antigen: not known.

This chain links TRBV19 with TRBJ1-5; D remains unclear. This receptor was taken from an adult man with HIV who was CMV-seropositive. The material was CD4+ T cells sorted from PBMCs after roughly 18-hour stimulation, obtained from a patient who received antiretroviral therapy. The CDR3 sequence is CATRNSNQPQHF. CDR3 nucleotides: TGTGCCACCCGGAATAGCAATCAGCCCCAGCATTTT.